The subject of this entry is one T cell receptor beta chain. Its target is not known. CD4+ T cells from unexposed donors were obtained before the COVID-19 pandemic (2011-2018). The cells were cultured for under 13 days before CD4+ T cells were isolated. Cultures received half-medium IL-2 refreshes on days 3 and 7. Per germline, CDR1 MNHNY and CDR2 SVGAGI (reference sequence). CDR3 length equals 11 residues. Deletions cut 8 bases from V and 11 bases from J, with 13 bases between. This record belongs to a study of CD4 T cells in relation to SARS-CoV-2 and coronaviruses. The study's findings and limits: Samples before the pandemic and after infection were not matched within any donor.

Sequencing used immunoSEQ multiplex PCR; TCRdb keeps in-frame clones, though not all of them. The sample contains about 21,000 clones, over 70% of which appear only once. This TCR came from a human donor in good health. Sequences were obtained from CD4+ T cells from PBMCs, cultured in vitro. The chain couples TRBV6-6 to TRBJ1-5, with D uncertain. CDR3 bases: TGTGCCAGCTGTGGGGAGCTGACCCAGCATTTT. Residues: CASCGELTQHF.